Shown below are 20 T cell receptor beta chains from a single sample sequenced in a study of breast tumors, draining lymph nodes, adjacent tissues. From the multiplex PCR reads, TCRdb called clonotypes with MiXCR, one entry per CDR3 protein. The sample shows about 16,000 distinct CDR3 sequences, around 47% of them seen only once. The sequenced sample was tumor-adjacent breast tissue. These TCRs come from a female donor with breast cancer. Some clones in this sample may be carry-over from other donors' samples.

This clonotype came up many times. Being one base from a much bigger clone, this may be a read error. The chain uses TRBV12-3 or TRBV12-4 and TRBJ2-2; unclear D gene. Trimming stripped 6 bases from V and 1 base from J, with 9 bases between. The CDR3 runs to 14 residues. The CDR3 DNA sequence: TGTGCCAGCAGAAACCCATTGAACACCGGGGAGCTGTTTTTT. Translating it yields CASRNPLNTGELFF.

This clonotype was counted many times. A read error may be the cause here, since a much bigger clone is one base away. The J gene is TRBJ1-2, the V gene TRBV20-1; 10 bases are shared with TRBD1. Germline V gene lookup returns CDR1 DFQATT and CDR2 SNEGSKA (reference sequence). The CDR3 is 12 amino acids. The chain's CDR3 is CSADRGYYGSTF. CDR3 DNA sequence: TGCAGTGCGGACAGGGGGTATTATGGCTCCACCTTC.

Written as DNA, the CDR3 is TGTGCCAGCAGCCGCGGTGTGAATGAGCAGTTCTTC. Its protein product is CASSRGVNEQFF. The V call is TRBV12-3 or TRBV12-4, the J call TRBJ2-1; D is undetermined. Trimming took off 6 bases at V and 7 bases at J, with 10 bases between the two ends. The CDR3 extends over 12 amino acids.

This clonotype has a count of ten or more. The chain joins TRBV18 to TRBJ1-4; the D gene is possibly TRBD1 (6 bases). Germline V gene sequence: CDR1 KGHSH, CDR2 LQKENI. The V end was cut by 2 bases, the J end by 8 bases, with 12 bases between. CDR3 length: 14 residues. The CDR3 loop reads CASSPGGWGEKLFF. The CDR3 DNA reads TGTGCCAGCTCACCAGGGGGCTGGGGGGAAAAACTGTTTTTT.

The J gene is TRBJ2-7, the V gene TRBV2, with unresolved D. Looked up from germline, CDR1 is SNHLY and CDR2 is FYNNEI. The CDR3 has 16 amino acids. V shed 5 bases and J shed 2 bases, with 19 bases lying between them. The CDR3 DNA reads TGTGCCAGCAGTCCTTCCCCCAGACAAGAGCCCTACGAGCAGTACGTC. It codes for CASSPSPRQEPYEQYV.

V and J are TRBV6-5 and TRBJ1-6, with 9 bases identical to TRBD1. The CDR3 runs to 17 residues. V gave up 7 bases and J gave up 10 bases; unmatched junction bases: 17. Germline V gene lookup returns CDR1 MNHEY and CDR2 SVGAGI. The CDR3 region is CASNRVTGTGTRSPLHF. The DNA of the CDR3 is TGTGCCAGCAACCGCGTTACCGGGACAGGGACCCGCTCACCCCTCCACTTT.

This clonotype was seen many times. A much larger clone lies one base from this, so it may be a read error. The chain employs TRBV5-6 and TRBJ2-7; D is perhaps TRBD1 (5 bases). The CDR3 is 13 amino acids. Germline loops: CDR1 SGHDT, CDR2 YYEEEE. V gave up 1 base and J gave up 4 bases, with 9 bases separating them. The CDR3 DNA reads TGTGCCAGCAGCTTGAGTGGGGCGTACGAGCAGTACTTC. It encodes CASSLSGAYEQYF. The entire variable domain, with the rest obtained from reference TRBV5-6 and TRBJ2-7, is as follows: DAGVTQSPTHLIKTRGQQVTLRCSPKSGHDTVSWYQQALGQGPQFIFQYYEEEERQRGNFPDRFSGHQFPNYSSELNVNALLLGDSALYLCASSLSGAYEQYFGPGTRLTVT.

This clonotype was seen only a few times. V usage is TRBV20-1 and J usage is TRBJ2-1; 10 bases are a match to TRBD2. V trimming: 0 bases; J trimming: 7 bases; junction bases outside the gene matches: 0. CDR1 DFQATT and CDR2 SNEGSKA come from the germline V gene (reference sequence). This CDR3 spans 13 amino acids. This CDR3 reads CSARDSGRNEQFF. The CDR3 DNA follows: TGCAGTGCTAGAGATAGCGGGAGGAATGAGCAGTTCTTC.

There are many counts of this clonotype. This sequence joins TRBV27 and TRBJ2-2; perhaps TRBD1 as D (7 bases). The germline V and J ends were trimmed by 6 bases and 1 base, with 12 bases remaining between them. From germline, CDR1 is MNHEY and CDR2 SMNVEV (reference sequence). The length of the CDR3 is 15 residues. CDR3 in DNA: TGTGCCAGCAGACGACAGGGAGGGAACACCGGGGAGCTGTTTTTT. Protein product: CASRRQGGNTGELFF.

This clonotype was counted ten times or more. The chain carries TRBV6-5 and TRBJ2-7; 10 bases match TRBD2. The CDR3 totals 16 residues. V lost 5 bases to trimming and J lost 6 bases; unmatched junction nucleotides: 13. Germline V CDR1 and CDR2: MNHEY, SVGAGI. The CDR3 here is CASSHLSGRRVGEQYF. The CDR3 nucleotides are TGTGCCAGCAGTCACCTTAGCGGGAGGAGAGTTGGCGAGCAGTACTTC.

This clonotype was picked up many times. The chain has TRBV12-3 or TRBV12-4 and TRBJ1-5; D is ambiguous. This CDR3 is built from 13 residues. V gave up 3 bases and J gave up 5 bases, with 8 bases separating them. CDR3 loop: CASSFTPHQPQHF. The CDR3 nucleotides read TGTGCCAGCAGTTTCACCCCCCATCAGCCCCAGCATTTT.

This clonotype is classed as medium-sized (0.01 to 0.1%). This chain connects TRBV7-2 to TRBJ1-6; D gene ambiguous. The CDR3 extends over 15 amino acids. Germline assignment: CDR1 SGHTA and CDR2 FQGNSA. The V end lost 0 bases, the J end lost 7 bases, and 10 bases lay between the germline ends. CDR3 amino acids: CASSLAAMENSPLHF. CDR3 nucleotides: TGTGCCAGCAGCTTAGCCGCAATGGAAAATTCACCCCTCCACTTT. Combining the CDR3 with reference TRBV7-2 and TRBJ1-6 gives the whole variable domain GAGVSQSPSNKVTEKGKDVELRCDPISGHTALYWYRQSLGQGLEFLIYFQGNSAPDKSGLPSDRFSAERTGGSVSTLTIQRTQQEDSAVYLCASSLAAMENSPLHFGNGTRLTVT.

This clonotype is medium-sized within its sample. DNA for the CDR3: TGCAGTGCTAGAGATGTCAGGGAAGAGACCCAGTACTTC. The encoded protein is CSARDVREETQYF. The chain recombines TRBV20-1 with TRBJ2-5, with D perhaps matching TRBD1 (5 bases). The ends were cut back, 0 bases at V and 3 bases at J, with 8 bases in the middle. Germline V gene sequence: CDR1 DFQATT, CDR2 SNEGSKA (reference sequence). This CDR3 comprises 13 residues.

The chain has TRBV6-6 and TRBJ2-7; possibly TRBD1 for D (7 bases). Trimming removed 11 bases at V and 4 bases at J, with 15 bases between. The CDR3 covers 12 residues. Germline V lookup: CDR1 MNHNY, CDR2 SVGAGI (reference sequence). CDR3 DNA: TGTGCCTGCACCGCAGGGGGGTACGAGCAGTACTTC. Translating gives CACTAGGYEQYF.

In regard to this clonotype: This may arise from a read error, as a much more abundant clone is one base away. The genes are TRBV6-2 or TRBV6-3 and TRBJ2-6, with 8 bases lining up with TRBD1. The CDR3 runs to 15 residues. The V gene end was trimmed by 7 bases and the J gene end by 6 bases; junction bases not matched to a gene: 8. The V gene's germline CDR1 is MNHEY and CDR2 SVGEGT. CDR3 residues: CASIHRGAEANVLTF. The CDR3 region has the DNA TGTGCCAGCATCCACAGGGGGGCTGAGGCCAACGTCCTGACTTTC.

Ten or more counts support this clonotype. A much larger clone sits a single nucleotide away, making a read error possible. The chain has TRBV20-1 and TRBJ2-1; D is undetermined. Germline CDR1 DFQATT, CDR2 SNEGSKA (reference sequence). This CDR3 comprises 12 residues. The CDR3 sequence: CSARDLFHEPFF. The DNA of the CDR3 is TGCAGTGCTAGAGACCTTTTCCATGAGCCGTTCTTC.

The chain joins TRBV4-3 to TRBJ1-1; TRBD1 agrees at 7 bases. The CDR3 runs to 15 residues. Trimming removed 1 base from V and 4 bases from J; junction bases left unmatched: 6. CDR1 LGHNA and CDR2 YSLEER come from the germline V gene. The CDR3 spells CASSQVVRGRTEAFF. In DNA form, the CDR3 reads TGCGCCAGCAGCCAAGTAGTAAGGGGGCGCACTGAAGCTTTCTTT.

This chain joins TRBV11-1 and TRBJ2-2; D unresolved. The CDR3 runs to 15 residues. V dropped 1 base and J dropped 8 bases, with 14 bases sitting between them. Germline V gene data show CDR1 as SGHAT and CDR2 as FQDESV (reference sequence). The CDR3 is CASSLGSLPPGELFF. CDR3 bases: TGTGCCAGCAGCTTAGGGTCTCTTCCCCCGGGGGAGCTGTTTTTT.

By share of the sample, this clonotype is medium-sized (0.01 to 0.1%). CDR3 sequence: CASTRGTGGGNEQFF. The CDR3 nucleotides are TGTGCCAGCACCCGCGGAACAGGGGGGGGCAATGAGCAGTTCTTC. V gene TRBV6-5 combines with J gene TRBJ2-1, with a possible D match to TRBD1 (8 bases). Germline CDR1 reads MNHEY; CDR2 reads SVGAGI. This CDR3 has 15 amino acids. Trimming removed 7 bases from V and 6 bases from J, with 19 bases in between.

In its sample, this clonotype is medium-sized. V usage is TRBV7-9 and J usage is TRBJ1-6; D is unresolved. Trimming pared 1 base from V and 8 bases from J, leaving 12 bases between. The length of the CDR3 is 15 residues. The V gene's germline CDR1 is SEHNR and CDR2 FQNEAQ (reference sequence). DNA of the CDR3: TGTGCCAGCAGCTTAGAGCGACCTGGGGATTCACCCCTCCACTTT. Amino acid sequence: CASSLERPGDSPLHF. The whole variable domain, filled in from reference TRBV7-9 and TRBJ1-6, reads DTGVSQNPRHKITKRGQNVTFRCDPISEHNRLYWYRQTLGQGPEFLTYFQNEAQLEKSRLLSDRFSAERPKGSFSTLEIQRTEQGDSAMYLCASSLERPGDSPLHFGNGTRLTVT.